This T cell receptor beta chain was identified in a study of shared clonotypes between healthy human individuals. Evenly divided among several immunoSEQ plates was the genomic DNA of each subset. TCRdb keeps only in-frame clones here, not all; method: immunoSEQ multiplex PCR. The sample lists 2 million to 2.5 million clones, roughly 95% occurring once. V was pared by 6 bases and J by 6 bases, with 13 bases between. The CDR3 is 13 residues long. Germline CDR1 is MNHEY and CDR2 is SMNVEV (reference sequence). Cells designated naive CD8 were CD45RO-negative and were positively selected for CCR7, with terminally differentiated effector memory CD45RA+ cells excluded.

The chain uses TRBV27 and TRBJ2-3, with a possible D match to TRBD1 (6 bases). The TCR was taken from a young man in good health. Source material: naive CD8+ T cells sorted from blood. CDR3 nucleotide sequence: TGTGCCAGCAGAGCAGGGGTCTGGGATACGCAGTATTTT. It specifies CASRAGVWDTQYF.